Here is one TCR beta chain with its context. Its antigen is currently unknown. These data come from a study of cytomegalovirus exposure and HLA in healthy donors. Study outcomes and limitations: TCR beta V- and J-gene trimming, according to a later analysis, was linked to a missense DCLRE1C variant. The analysis excluded some indistinguishable V segments, including TRBV6-2 and TRBV6-3. Immune exposure data for these donors was limited to CMV serostatus.

The V end lost 5 bases, the J end lost 4 bases, and 11 bases lay between the germline ends. Germline V gene sequence: CDR1 MDHEN, CDR2 SYDVKM. CDR3 size: 13 residues. This PCR relied on a set of 60 Vbeta primers and 13 Jbeta primers. The repertoire was sequenced with immunoSEQ multiplex PCR; TCRdb's copy has only in-frame clones and lacks some. The specimen's table records fewer than 95,000 clones. The chain joins TRBV28 to TRBJ1-2; the D gene is possibly TRBD1 (5 bases). Sequenced sample: PBMCs. The clonotype comes from a woman aged 40 to 50 in good health and CMV-seropositive. The CDR3 bases are TGTGCCAGCAGTCCCCGACAGACCTATGGCTACACCTTC. The encoded protein is CASSPRQTYGYTF.